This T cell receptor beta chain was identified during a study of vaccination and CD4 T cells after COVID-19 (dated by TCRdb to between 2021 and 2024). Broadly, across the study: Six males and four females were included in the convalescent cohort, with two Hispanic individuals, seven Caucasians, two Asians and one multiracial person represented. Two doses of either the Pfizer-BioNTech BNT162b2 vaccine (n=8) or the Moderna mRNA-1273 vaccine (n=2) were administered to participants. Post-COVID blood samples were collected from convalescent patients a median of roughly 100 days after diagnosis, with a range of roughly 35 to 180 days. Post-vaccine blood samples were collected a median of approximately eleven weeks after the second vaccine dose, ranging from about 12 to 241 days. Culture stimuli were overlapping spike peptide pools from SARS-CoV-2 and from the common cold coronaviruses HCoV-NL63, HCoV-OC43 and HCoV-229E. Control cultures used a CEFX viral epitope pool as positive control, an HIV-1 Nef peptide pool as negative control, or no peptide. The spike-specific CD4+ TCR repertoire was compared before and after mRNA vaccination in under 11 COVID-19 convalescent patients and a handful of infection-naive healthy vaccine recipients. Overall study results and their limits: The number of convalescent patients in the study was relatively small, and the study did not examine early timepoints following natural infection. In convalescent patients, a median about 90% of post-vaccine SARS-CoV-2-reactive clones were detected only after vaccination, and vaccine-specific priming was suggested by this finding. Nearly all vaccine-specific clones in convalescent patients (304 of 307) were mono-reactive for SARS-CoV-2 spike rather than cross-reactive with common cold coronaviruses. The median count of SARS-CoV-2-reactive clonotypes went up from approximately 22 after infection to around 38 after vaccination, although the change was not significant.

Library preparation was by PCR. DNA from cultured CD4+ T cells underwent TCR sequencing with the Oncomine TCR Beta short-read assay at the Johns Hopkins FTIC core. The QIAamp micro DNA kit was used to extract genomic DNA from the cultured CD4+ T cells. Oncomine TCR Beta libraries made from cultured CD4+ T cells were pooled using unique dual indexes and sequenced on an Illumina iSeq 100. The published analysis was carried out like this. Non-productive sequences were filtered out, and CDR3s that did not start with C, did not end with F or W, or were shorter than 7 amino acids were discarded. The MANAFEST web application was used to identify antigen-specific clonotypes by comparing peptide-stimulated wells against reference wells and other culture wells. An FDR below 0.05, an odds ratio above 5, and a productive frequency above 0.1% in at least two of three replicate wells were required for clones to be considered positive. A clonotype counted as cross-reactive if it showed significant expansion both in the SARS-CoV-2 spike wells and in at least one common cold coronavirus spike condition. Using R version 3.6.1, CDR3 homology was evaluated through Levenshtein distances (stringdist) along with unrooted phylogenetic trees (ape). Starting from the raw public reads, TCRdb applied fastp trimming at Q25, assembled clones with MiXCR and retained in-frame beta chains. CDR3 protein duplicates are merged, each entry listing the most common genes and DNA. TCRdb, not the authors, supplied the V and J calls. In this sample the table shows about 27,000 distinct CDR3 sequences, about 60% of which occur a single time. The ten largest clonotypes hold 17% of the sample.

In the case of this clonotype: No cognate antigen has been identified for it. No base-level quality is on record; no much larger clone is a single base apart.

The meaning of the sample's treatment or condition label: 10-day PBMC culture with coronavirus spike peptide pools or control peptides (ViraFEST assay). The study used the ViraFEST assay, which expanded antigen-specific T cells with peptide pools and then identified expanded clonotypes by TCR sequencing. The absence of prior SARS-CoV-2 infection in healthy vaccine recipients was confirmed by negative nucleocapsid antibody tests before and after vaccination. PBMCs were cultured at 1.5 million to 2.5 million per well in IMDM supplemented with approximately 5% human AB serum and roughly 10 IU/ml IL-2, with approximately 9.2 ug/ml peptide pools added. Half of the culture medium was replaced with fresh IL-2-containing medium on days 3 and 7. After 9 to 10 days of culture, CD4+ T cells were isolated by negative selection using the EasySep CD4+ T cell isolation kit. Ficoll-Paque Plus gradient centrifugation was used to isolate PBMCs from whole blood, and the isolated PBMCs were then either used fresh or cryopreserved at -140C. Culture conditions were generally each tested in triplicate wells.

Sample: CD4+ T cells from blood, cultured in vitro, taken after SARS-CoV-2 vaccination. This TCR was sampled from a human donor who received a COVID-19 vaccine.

The CDR3 amino acid sequence is: CSARDSAFGSPLHF. The sequenced DNA is TGCAGTGCTAGAGATAGCGCCTTCGGGTCACCCCTCCACTTT. The sequence links TRBV20-1 to TRBJ1-6; the D gene cannot be named for sure. The trim is 0 bases for V and 10 bases for J, with a gap of 13 bases between the germline ends. From its cysteine to its phenylalanine, the CDR3 spans 14 amino acids. The entry retains the CDR3 DNA only, 42 bases that are in frame from base 1. Based on the germline V gene (reference sequence), the CDR1 and CDR2 sequences are DFQATT and SNEGSKA.